Shown below are 26 T cell receptor beta chains from a single sample sequenced in a study of T cells after yellow fever vaccination. TCRdb used MiXCR to reprocess the 5' RACE reads, holding one entry per CDR3 protein. The repertoire holds 250,000 to 400,000 distinct CDR3 sequences, with approximately 4% as singletons. Material: PBMCs, obtained 15 days after the yellow fever booster vaccination. These TCRs come from a man between 18 and 29 years old who received the YFV17D yellow fever vaccine.

This clonotype was observed at least ten times. This sequence joins TRBV4-3 and TRBJ1-1; possible D gene TRBD1, 6 bases. The ends were cut back, 4 bases at V and 6 bases at J, with 15 bases in the middle. Germline CDR1 LGHNA, CDR2 YSLEER. This CDR3 is built from 14 residues. The CDR3 sequence: CASSRDTGFSEAFF. The DNA for the CDR3 is TGCGCCAGCAGCCGAGATACAGGGTTCTCTGAAGCTTTCTTT.

This clonotype was detected only a few times. The rearrangement uses TRBV5-1 and TRBJ2-1, with D tentatively TRBD2 (6 bases). V was clipped by 2 bases and J by 6 bases, with 15 bases between them. The CDR3 is 15 amino acids. Looked up from germline, CDR1 is SGHRS and CDR2 is YFSETQ. In nucleotides, the CDR3 is TGCGCCAGCAGCTTAGCGAGCGGGCCAGGCAATGAGCAGTTCTTC. This gives the protein CASSLASGPGNEQFF.

The table lists this clonotype with many counts. The DNA for the CDR3 is TGTGCTAGTGGCCCCCGGTGGCTAGCGGGGTCGACCTACGAGCAGTACTTC. It encodes CASGPRWLAGSTYEQYF. The J gene is TRBJ2-7, the V gene TRBV12-5; 9 positions agree with TRBD2. Germline CDR1 LGHNT, CDR2 FRNRAP. The CDR3 covers 17 residues. V shed 6 bases, J shed 2 bases, and the junction held 14 bases outside the gene matches.

CDR3 sequence (DNA): TGTGCCAGCCAGCGTGACCATAATGAAAAACTGTTTTTT. Amino acid sequence: CASQRDHNEKLFF. The chain carries TRBV6-2 or TRBV6-3 and TRBJ1-4, with D unclear. Germline V gene data show CDR1 as MNHEY and CDR2 as SVGEGT. V was pared by 8 bases and J by 4 bases, with 11 bases between. The CDR3 loop spans 13 amino acids.

This clonotype was picked up a small number of times. The rearrangement joins TRBV11-2 to TRBJ2-5; a weak D match, TRBD2 (6 bases). The V gene's germline CDR1 is SGHAT and CDR2 FQNNGV. There are 14 residues in the CDR3. The V gene lost 1 base and the J gene lost 9 bases, with 15 bases spanning the gap. CDR3 protein: CASSLATSPQAQYF. The CDR3 region has the DNA TGTGCCAGCAGCTTAGCTACTAGCCCTCAGGCCCAGTACTTC.

This clonotype has a count of ten or more. This chain links TRBV5-1 with TRBJ2-3, with D perhaps TRBD1 (6 bases). The V and J ends lost 6 bases and 4 bases respectively, with 15 bases between them. There are 14 residues in the CDR3. Germline V CDR1 and CDR2: SGHRS, YFSETQ. The CDR3 region has the DNA TGCGCCAGCAAAAAGGGTGGGGGCGCAGATACGCAGTATTTT. Encoded protein: CASKKGGGADTQYF.

The sample holds many counts of this clonotype. The rearrangement joins TRBV6-6 to TRBJ1-6; 7 positions match TRBD1. The CDR3 has 15 residues. Germline CDR1 is MNHNY and CDR2 is SVGAGI (reference sequence). V lost 2 bases and J lost 9; bases outside the gene matches: 7. The CDR3 loop is CASSYRGQGGSPLHF. CDR3 in DNA: TGTGCCAGCAGTTACAGGGGGCAGGGAGGTTCACCCCTCCACTTT.

This clonotype was counted at least ten times. The genes are TRBV2 and TRBJ2-7; D possibly uses TRBD1 or TRBD2 (5 bases each). From germline, CDR1 is SNHLY and CDR2 FYNNEI. CDR3 size: 11 residues. DNA of the CDR3: TGTGCCAGCAGTGAATGGGACGGCGGATTCGTC. Residues: CASSEWDGGFV.

V and J are TRBV7-6 and TRBJ2-5; no clear D gene. The length of the CDR3 is 13 residues. Between the trimmed V and J ends, which lost 6 bases and 5 bases, there was a span of 13 bases. Germline V gene lookup returns CDR1 SGHVS and CDR2 FNYEAQ. This CDR3 reads CASRFMGGETQYF. Written as DNA, the CDR3 is TGTGCCAGCAGATTCATGGGTGGGGAGACCCAGTACTTC.

This clonotype was recorded many times. The J gene is TRBJ2-7, the V gene TRBV3-1; no firm D call. The germline gives CDR1 LGHDT, CDR2 YNNKEL (reference sequence). This CDR3 is 14 amino acids long. The V end was cut by 0 bases, the J end by 0 bases, with 6 bases between. This CDR3 is CASSQEGLSYEQYF. The CDR3 region has the DNA TGTGCCAGCAGCCAAGAAGGGCTCTCCTACGAGCAGTACTTC.

The CDR3 sequence: CASSLYGRKAYEQYF. Here the CDR3 DNA reads TGTGCCAGCAGCTTATATGGCAGGAAGGCCTACGAGCAGTACTTC. The chain has TRBV7-2 and TRBJ2-7; D gene unclear. Germline V gene lookup returns CDR1 SGHTA and CDR2 FQGNSA. This CDR3 is built from 15 residues. The ends were cut back, 2 bases at V and 2 bases at J, with 13 bases in the middle.

Ten or more counts support this clonotype. The chain carries TRBV6-5 and TRBJ2-5; D is ambiguous. The V and J ends lost 5 bases and 0 bases respectively, with 16 bases between them. CDR1 and CDR2 (germline): MNHEY, SVGAGI. The CDR3 extends over 16 amino acids. The CDR3 here is CASSPDPPWNQETQYF. CDR3 coding DNA: TGTGCCAGCAGTCCCGATCCCCCCTGGAACCAAGAGACCCAGTACTTC.

This clonotype was detected many times. The chain combines TRBV20-1 with TRBJ2-1; TRBD2 is a possible D gene (6 bases). V lost 6 bases and J lost 0, with 18 bases in between. The CDR3 consists of 16 residues. CDR1 is DFQATT and CDR2 is SNEGSKA in the germline V gene (reference sequence). CDR3 residues: CSALDPSARSYNEQFF. CDR3 nucleotide sequence: TGCAGTGCCTTAGATCCTAGCGCCCGCTCCTACAATGAGCAGTTCTTC.

This clonotype was observed a handful of times. This chain joins TRBV6-2 or TRBV6-3 and TRBJ1-4, with no clear D. Trimming removed 7 bases at V and 7 bases at J, with 19 bases between. There are 15 residues in the CDR3. In germline, CDR1 is MNHEY, CDR2 SVGEGT. As DNA, the CDR3 is TGTGCCAGCACCCGTTCCGGTGAGGATGGTGAAAAACTGTTTTTT. Translating it yields CASTRSGEDGEKLFF.

This clonotype occurred a few times. V and J are TRBV5-5 and TRBJ2-5; 11 nucleotides agree with TRBD2. Germline V gene data show CDR1 as SGHKS and CDR2 as YYEKEE (reference sequence). Trimming cost V 4 bases and J 4 bases; bases outside gene matches: 9. This CDR3 is built from 16 residues. In nucleotides, the CDR3 is TGTGCCAGCAGCCTCTCGGCTAGCGGGGGGTTAGAGACCCAGTACTTC. Translation: CASSLSASGGLETQYF. Using reference TRBV5-5 and TRBJ2-5 for the parts outside the CDR3, the full variable domain is DAGVTQSPTHLIKTRGQQVTLRCSPISGHKSVSWYQQVLGQGPQFIFQYYEKEERGRGNFPDRFSARQFPNYSSELNVNALLLGDSALYLCASSLSASGGLETQYFGPGTRLLVL.

This clonotype was observed many times. The rearrangement joins TRBV7-3 to TRBJ2-3, with 9 bases lining up with TRBD2. V shed 2 bases, J shed 4 bases, and the junction held 4 bases outside the gene matches. CDR1 and CDR2 (germline): SGHTA, FQGTGA. The length of the CDR3 is 15 residues. CDR3 in DNA: TGTGCCAGCAGCTTAGCGGGGGGGGTTCCAGATACGCAGTATTTT. The encoded protein is CASSLAGGVPDTQYF.

This clonotype has at least ten counts. This chain joins TRBV6-2 or TRBV6-3 and TRBJ2-1, with 9 nucleotides matching TRBD2. Trimming removed 4 bases from V and 6 bases from J; junction bases left unmatched: 4. From germline, CDR1 is MNHEY and CDR2 SVGEGT. The CDR3 length is 14 residues. In DNA, the CDR3 is TGTGCCAGCAGTTTCGAGCGGGGGGCCAATGAGCAGTTCTTC. It translates to CASSFERGANEQFF.

In its sample, this clonotype was seen many times. The chain carries TRBV11-2 and TRBJ1-2, with D perhaps TRBD1 (6 bases). V lost 5 bases, J lost 4 bases, and 20 bases lay in between. This CDR3 is 16 amino acids long. Per germline, CDR1 SGHAT and CDR2 FQNNGV. As DNA, the CDR3 is TGTGCCAGCAGCGCAGCAGGGGACGGCGGGATCTATGGCTACACCTTC. It encodes CASSAAGDGGIYGYTF.

The V and J genes are TRBV7-2 and TRBJ2-1, with 11 bases aligning to TRBD2. CDR1 and CDR2 from the germline V gene are SGHTA and FQGNSA. This CDR3 comprises 19 residues. V shed 3 bases and J 3 bases; nucleotides not matched to a gene: 13. The CDR3 nucleotides are TGTGCCAGCAGCTTCCCCGGAGGTAGCGGGGGGGCCAGCTACAATGAGCAGTTCTTC. It specifies CASSFPGGSGGASYNEQFF.

This clonotype was counted a single time. A read error is possible here, since a much larger clone lies one base away. The chain is built from TRBV5-6 and TRBJ2-1, with D unclear. The V and J ends lost 2 bases and 2 bases respectively, with 11 bases between them. The CDR3 extends over 15 amino acids. Germline V CDR1 and CDR2: SGHDT, YYEEEE. Here the CDR3 reads CASSFIYRPYNEQFF. The CDR3 bases are TGTGCCAGCAGCTTTATATACCGTCCCTACAATGAGCAGTTCTTC.

In this sample, this clonotype turned up a few times. This chain joins TRBV10-3 and TRBJ2-5, with 9 bases that match TRBD2. CDR1 ENHRY and CDR2 SYGVKD come from the germline V gene. The CDR3 length is 15 residues. J gave up 3 bases and V 6 bases, and 8 bases lay outside the gene matches. The CDR3 nucleotides read TGTGCCATCAGACCAAATAGCGGGGGCGAAGAGACCCAGTACTTC. This gives the protein CAIRPNSGGEETQYF.

This sequence joins TRBV30 and TRBJ2-5; D gene uncertain. The CDR3 sequence is 11 residues long. The germline V gene has CDR1 GTSNPN and CDR2 SVGIG (reference sequence). The germline V and J ends were trimmed by 3 bases and 4 bases, with 6 bases remaining between them. CDR3 residues: CAWSSVETQYF. In nucleotides, the CDR3 is TGTGCCTGGAGCAGCGTAGAGACCCAGTACTTC.

This clonotype was detected ten times or more. The gene calls are TRBV5-1 and TRBJ2-7, with D possibly being TRBD2 (5 bases). The CDR3 runs 13 residues. Germline V CDR1 and CDR2: SGHRS, YFSETQ. Trimming removed 5 bases at V and 2 bases at J, with 11 bases between. CDR3 region: CASRVERTYEQYF. The CDR3 region has the DNA TGCGCCAGCAGGGTGGAGCGGACCTACGAGCAGTACTTC. Full variable domain (remainder filled in from reference TRBV5-1 and TRBJ2-7): KAGVTQTPRYLIKTRGQQVTLSCSPISGHRSVSWYQQTPGQGLQFLFEYFSETQRNKGNFPGRFSGRQFSNSRSEMNVSTLELGDSALYLCASRVERTYEQYFGPGTRLTVT.

This clonotype occurred many times. J is TRBJ1-6 and V is TRBV4-3; weak D call: TRBD1 (5 bases). The CDR3 sequence is 18 residues long. Germline CDR1 and CDR2: LGHNA and YSLEER. With 1 base removed from V and 0 bases from J, the gap between germline ends came to 13 bases. CDR3 coding DNA: TGCGCCAGCAGCCAAGGGTTCAGGGATAGCTCCTATAATTCACCCCTCCACTTT. Translation: CASSQGFRDSSYNSPLHF.

The rearrangement uses TRBV14 and TRBJ2-1; D is perhaps TRBD2 (6 bases). This CDR3 contains 16 residues. Germline V gene data show CDR1 as SGHDN and CDR2 as FVKESK. V was shortened by 1 base and J by 2 bases, with 12 bases between the two germline ends. The CDR3 protein is CASSQVGGRTYNEQFF. CDR3 nucleotides: TGTGCCAGCAGCCAAGTGGGGGGTAGGACCTACAATGAGCAGTTCTTC.

The rearrangement links TRBV20-1 to TRBJ2-1; 8 nucleotides align to TRBD2. The germline CDR1 and CDR2 sequences are DFQATT and SNEGSKA (reference sequence). CDR3 length equals 14 residues. The V and J ends lost 3 bases and 2 bases, in that order; junction bases with no gene match: 3. Here the CDR3 reads CSARQLAAYNEQFF. The DNA of the CDR3 is TGCAGTGCTAGGCAACTAGCGGCCTACAATGAGCAGTTCTTC.